This is a list of T cell receptor beta chains from one sample in a study of blood T cell repertoires in COVID-19. Method: immunoSEQ multiplex PCR; TCRdb's copy keeps in-frame clones and lacks some. The sample gives about 220,000 clones, 75% to 90% of which show up once; over 3% is in the top ten. The specimen was peripheral blood. These TCRs come from a woman aged 30 to 39 who had recovered from COVID-19. Each CDR3 is given with its conserved first and last residue. The D gene is left open where the match is weak. Size is omitted from some rows. Given values are once, few, many or a class for expanded clones.

length,D,J,size,V,DNA,CDR3
15,.,TRBJ2-1,.,TRBV21-1,TGTGCCAGCAGCCCCCCTCGGGACTCCCTCAATGAGCAGTTCTTC,CASSPPRDSLNEQFF
12,TRBD1,TRBJ1-1,.,TRBV19,TGTGCCAGCAGACAGGGCGCCCTTGAAGCTTTCTTT,CASRQGALEAFF
11,.,TRBJ2-5,.,TRBV10-3,TGTGCCATCAGTGATAGCGAGACCCAGTACTTC,CAISDSETQYF
16,.,TRBJ2-3,.,TRBV9,TGTGCCAGCAGCGTAGTAGGGGCGGGGATCACAGATACGCAGTATTTT,CASSVVGAGITDTQYF
14,.,TRBJ2-2,.,TRBV19,TGTGCCAGTAGTCCCAATCTATTATCCGGGGAGCTGTTTTTT,CASSPNLLSGELFF
13,.,TRBJ2-3,.,TRBV5-1,TGCGCCAGCAGCTTGGGCGGGCGTGATACGCAGTATTTT,CASSLGGRDTQYF
14,.,TRBJ1-4,.,TRBV5-6,TGTGCCAGCAGCTACAGAGGGGGTCGGGAAAAACTGTTTTTT,CASSYRGGREKLFF
14,.,TRBJ1-1,few,TRBV5-1,TGCGCCAGCAGCTTCAGCCCAGGGAACACTGAAGCTTTCTTT,CASSFSPGNTEAFF
13,TRBD1,TRBJ1-4,.,TRBV29-1,TGCAGCGTCCACAGGGGTGGTAATGAAAAACTGTTTTTT,CSVHRGGNEKLFF
13,TRBD2,TRBJ2-3,.,TRBV10-3,TGTGCCATCAGCGGCGGGGGGACAGATACGCAGTATTTT,CAISGGGTDTQYF
14,TRBD1,TRBJ1-5,.,TRBV7-8,TGTGCCAGCAGCAAGACAGGGGGCAATCAGCCCCAGCATTTT,CASSKTGGNQPQHF
12,.,TRBJ1-2,.,TRBV7-9,TGTGCCAGCAGCTCCGAGACAGGCGGCTACACCTTC,CASSSETGGYTF
15,TRBD2,TRBJ2-3,.,TRBV7-9,TGTGCCAGCAGGCGGACTAGCGGGTTCACAGATACGCAGTATTTT,CASRRTSGFTDTQYF
14,.,TRBJ2-5,.,TRBV6-5,TGTGCCAGCAGTTACCGGAGGGGGCTCGAGACCCAGTACTTC,CASSYRRGLETQYF
14,.,TRBJ1-1,.,TRBV2,TGTGCCACCACGAGGGGGGGGGTCGGCACTGAAGCTTTCTTT,CATTRGGVGTEAFF
15,.,TRBJ2-7,.,TRBV3-1/TRBV3-2,TGTGCCAGCAGCCAAGGCAGGGTCGGAGCCTACGAGCAGTACTTC,CASSQGRVGAYEQYF
16,TRBD1,TRBJ1-3,.,TRBV19,TGTGCCAGCAGGGGGACAACAGGGCCCTCTGGAAACACCATATATTTT,CASRGTTGPSGNTIYF
18,TRBD1,TRBJ1-1,.,TRBV2,TGTGCCAGCAGTGTAAGCCGGGACAGGGAAATCATGAACACTGAAGCTTTCTTT,CASSVSRDREIMNTEAFF
17,TRBD1,TRBJ1-5,many,TRBV2,TGTGCCAGCAGCGGACAGGGGGCTAACAGGAGAAATCAGCCCCAGCATTTT,CASSGQGANRRNQPQHF
13,.,TRBJ1-2,.,TRBV9,TGTGCCAGCAGCCCTAGATATCAAGATGGCTACACCTTC,CASSPRYQDGYTF
14,.,TRBJ1-2,.,TRBV19,TGTGCCAGTCGTTCAGGGACTTGGGGCTATGGCTACACCTTC,CASRSGTWGYGYTF
14,.,TRBJ1-5,.,TRBV3-1/TRBV3-2,TGTGCCAGCAGCCAAGTTCCGGGAGATCAGCCCCAGCATTTT,CASSQVPGDQPQHF
16,.,TRBJ2-3,.,TRBV4-2,TGTGCCAGCAGCCAAGGCGGGACCGGGCACACAGATACGCAGTATTTT,CASSQGGTGHTDTQYF
13,TRBD1,TRBJ1-4,.,TRBV29-1,TGCAGCGTTATACAGGGGGCTAATGAAAAACTGTTTTTT,CSVIQGANEKLFF
13,TRBD1,TRBJ1-5,.,TRBV5-5,TGTGCCAGCTCAAGGGGGCTCGGGCAGCCCCAGCATTTT,CASSRGLGQPQHF
14,TRBD1,TRBJ1-1,.,TRBV7-9,TGTGCCAGCAGAAGGGGGCAGGGAAACACTGAAGCTTTCTTT,CASRRGQGNTEAFF
15,TRBD1,TRBJ1-2,.,TRBV2,TGTGCCAGCAGTCTGCAGGGGGACGGCGTTTATGGCTACACCTTC,CASSLQGDGVYGYTF
13,.,TRBJ2-7,.,TRBV12-5,TGTGCTAGTGGTTTCCAAGGGGGCTACGAGCAGTACTTC,CASGFQGGYEQYF
13,TRBD2,TRBJ2-3,.,TRBV6-1,TGTGCCAGCAGTGAAGAACTAGCGGGTACGCAGTATTTT,CASSEELAGTQYF
17,TRBD2,TRBJ2-7,.,TRBV4-3,TGCGCCAGCAGCCAAGATCGGGGGTCCGCGGGGGGCTACGAGCAGTACTTC,CASSQDRGSAGGYEQYF
15,.,TRBJ2-5,.,TRBV6-2/TRBV6-3,TGTGCCAGCAGTTCGATCGTGACAGCTCCGGAGACCCAGTACTTC,CASSSIVTAPETQYF
13,.,TRBJ1-2,.,TRBV12-3/TRBV12-4,TGTGCCAGCAGTCATGACAGGTACTATGGCTACACCTTC,CASSHDRYYGYTF